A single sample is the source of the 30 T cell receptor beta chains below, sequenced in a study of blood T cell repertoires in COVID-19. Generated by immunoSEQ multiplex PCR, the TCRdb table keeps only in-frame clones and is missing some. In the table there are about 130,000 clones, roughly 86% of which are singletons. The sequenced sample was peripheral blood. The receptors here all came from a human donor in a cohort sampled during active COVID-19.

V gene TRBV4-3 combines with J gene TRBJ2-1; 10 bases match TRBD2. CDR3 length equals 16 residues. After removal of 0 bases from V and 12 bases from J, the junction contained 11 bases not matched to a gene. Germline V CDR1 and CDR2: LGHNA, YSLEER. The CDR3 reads CASSQESGRAIPSQFF. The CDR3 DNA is TGCGCCAGCAGCCAAGAGAGCGGGAGGGCCATCCCCTCGCAGTTCTTC.

In nucleotides, the CDR3 is TGTGCCAGCTCCGCAGCAGGGTTGCAGCAGCCCCAGCATTTT. It is translated as CASSAAGLQQPQHF. This chain connects TRBV18 to TRBJ1-5; a weak D match, TRBD1 (5 bases). The V and J ends lost 6 bases and 7 bases respectively, with 16 bases between them. The germline gives CDR1 KGHSH, CDR2 LQKENI. The CDR3 has 14 amino acids.

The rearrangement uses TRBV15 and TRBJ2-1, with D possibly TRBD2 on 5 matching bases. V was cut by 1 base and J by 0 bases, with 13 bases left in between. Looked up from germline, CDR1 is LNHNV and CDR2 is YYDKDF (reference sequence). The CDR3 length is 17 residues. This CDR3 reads CATSRAGLPSSYNEQFF. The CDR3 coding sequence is TGTGCCACCAGCAGAGCGGGGTTGCCGAGCTCCTACAATGAGCAGTTCTTC.

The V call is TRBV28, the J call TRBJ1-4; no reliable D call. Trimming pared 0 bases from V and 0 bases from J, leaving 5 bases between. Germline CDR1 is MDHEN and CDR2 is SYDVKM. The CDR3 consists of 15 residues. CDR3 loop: CASSLWSATNEKLFF. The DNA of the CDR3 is TGTGCCAGCAGTTTATGGTCCGCAACTAATGAAAAACTGTTTTTT. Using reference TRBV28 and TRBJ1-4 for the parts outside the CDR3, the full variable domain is DVKVTQSSRYLVKRTGEKVFLECVQDMDHENMFWYRQDPGLGLRLIYFSYDVKMKEKGDIPEGYSVSREKKERFSLILESASTNQTSMYLCASSLWSATNEKLFFGSGTQLSVL.

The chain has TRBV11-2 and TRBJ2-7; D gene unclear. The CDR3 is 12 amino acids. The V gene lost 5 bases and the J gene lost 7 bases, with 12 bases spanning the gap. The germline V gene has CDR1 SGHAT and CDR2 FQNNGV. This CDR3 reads CASSLLVGEQYF. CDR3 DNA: TGTGCCAGCAGCCTTTTAGTCGGGGAGCAGTACTTC.

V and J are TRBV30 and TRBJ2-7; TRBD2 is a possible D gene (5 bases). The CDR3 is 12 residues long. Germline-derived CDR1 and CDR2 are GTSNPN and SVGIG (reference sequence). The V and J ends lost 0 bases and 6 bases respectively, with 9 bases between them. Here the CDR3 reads CAWSVLGSEQYF. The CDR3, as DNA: TGTGCCTGGAGTGTACTAGGTTCCGAGCAGTACTTC. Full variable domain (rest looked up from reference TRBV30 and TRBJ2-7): SQTIHQWPATLVQPVGSPLSLECTVEGTSNPNLYWYRQAAGRGLQLLFYSVGIGQISSEVPQNLSASRPQDRQFILSSKKLLLSDSGFYLCAWSVLGSEQYFGPGTRLTVT.

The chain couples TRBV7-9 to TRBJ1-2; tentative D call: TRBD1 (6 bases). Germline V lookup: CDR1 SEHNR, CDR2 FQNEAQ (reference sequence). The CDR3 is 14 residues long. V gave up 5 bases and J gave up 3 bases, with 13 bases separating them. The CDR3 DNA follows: TGTGCCAGCAGCATATGGACAGATTACTATGGCTACACCTTC. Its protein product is CASSIWTDYYGYTF.

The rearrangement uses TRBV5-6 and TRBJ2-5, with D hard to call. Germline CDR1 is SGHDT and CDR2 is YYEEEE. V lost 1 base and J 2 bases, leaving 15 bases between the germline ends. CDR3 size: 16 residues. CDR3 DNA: TGTGCCAGCAGCTTGAGAGGTTTTCGGCAGCAAGAGACCCAGTACTTC. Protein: CASSLRGFRQQETQYF.

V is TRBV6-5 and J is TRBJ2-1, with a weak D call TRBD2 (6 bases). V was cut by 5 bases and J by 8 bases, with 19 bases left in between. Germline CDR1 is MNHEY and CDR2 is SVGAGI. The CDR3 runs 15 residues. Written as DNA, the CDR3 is TGTGCCAGCAGTCCTTCCTCCGGGAGCGGTGATGAGCAGTTCTTC. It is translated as CASSPSSGSGDEQFF.

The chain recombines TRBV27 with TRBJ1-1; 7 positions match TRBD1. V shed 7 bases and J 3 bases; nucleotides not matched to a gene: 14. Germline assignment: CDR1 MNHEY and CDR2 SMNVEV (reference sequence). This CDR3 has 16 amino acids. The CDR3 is CASTPRARDRYTEAFF. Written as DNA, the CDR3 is TGTGCCAGCACTCCACGGGCACGGGACAGATACACTGAAGCTTTCTTT.

The CDR3: CASSLAEIGTGTHYNSPLHF. In nucleotides, the CDR3 is TGTGCCAGCAGCTTAGCGGAAATAGGGACAGGGACTCACTATAATTCACCCCTCCACTTT. This chain uses TRBV7-2 with TRBJ1-6; 9 bases match TRBD1. The CDR3 loop spans 20 amino acids. Germline trimming cut 0 bases from V and 3 bases from J; bases unmatched to any gene: 12. The germline gives CDR1 SGHTA, CDR2 FQGNSA.

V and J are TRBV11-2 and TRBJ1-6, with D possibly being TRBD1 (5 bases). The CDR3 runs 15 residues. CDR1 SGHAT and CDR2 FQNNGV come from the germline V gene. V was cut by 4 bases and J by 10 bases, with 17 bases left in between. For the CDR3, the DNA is TGTGCCAGCAGCTCGATCCCGGGGGTCCGGTCACCCCTCCACTTT. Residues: CASSSIPGVRSPLHF.

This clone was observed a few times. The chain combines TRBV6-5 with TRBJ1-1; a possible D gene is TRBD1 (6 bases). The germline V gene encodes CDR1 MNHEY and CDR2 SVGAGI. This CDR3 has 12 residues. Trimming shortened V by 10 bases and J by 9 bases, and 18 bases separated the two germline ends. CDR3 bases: TGTGCCACCTCCGCTAGAGACAGGAAAGCTTTCTTT. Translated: CATSARDRKAFF.

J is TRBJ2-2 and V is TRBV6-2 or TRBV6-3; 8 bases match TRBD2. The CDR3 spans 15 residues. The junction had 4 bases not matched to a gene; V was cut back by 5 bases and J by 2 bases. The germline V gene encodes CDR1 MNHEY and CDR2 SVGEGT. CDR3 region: CASSIAGLNTGELFF. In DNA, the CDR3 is TGTGCCAGCAGTATAGCGGGATTAAACACCGGGGAGCTGTTTTTT.

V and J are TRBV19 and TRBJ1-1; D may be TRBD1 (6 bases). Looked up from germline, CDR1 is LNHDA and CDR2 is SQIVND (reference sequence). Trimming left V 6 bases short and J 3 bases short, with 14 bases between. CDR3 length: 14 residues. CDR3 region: CASRVTGTDTEAFF. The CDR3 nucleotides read TGTGCCAGTAGGGTGACAGGAACGGACACTGAAGCTTTCTTT. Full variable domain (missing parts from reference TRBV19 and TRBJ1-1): DGGITQSPKYLFRKEGQNVTLSCEQNLNHDAMYWYRQDPGQGLRLIYYSQIVNDFQKGDIAEGYSVSREKKESFPLTVTSAQKNPTAFYLCASRVTGTDTEAFFGQGTRLTVV.

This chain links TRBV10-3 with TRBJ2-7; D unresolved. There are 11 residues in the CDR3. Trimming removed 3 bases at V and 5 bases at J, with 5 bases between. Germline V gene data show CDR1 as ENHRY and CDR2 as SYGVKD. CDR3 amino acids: CAISDRDEQYF. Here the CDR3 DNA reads TGTGCCATCAGTGACCGGGACGAGCAGTACTTC.

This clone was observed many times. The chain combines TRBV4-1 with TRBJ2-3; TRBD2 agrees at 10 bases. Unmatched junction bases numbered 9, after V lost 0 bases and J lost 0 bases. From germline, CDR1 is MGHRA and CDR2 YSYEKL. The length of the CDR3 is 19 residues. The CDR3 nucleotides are TGCGCCAGCAGCCAAGATCCCCGGGCTAGCGGGAGTAGCACAGATACGCAGTATTTT. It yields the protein CASSQDPRASGSSTDTQYF.

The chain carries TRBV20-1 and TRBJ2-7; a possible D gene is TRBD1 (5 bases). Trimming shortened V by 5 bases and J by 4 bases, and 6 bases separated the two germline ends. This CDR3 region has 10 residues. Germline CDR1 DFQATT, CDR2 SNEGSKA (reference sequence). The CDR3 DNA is TGCAGTGCTGGGGCGTACGAGCAGTACTTC. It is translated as CSAGAYEQYF.

The CDR3 loop reads CSVALGGQGRQPQHF. The CDR3 coding sequence is TGCAGCGTTGCCCTTGGCGGACAGGGACGTCAGCCCCAGCATTTT. The V gene is TRBV29-1, the J gene TRBJ1-5, with TRBD1 matching 8 bases. Trimming removed 4 bases from V and 6 bases from J; junction bases left unmatched: 11. Germline CDR1 is SQVTM and CDR2 is ANQGSEA. The CDR3 runs to 15 residues.

The CDR3 is CASSQEPRVAGPYEQYF. CDR3 sequence (DNA): TGCGCCAGCAGCCAAGAACCCCGAGTAGCGGGGCCCTACGAGCAGTACTTC. The V gene is TRBV4-3, the J gene TRBJ2-7, with 8 nucleotides matching TRBD2. V gave up 0 bases and J gave up 2 bases; unmatched junction bases: 9. The germline V gene encodes CDR1 LGHNA and CDR2 YSLEER. The CDR3 is 17 residues long.

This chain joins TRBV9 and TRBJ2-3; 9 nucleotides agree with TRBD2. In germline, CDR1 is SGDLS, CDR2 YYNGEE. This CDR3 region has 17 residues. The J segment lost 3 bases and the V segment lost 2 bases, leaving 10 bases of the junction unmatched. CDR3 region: CASSVLLSGRGTDTQYF. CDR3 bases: TGTGCCAGCAGCGTGCTTCTTAGCGGGAGAGGTACAGATACGCAGTATTTT.

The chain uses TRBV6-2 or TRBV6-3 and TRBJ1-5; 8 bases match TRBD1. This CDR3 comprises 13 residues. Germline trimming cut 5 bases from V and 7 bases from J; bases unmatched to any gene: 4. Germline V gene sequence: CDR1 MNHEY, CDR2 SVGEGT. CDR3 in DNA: TGTGCCAGCAGTCGACAGGGGAGACAGCCCCAGCATTTT. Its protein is CASSRQGRQPQHF.

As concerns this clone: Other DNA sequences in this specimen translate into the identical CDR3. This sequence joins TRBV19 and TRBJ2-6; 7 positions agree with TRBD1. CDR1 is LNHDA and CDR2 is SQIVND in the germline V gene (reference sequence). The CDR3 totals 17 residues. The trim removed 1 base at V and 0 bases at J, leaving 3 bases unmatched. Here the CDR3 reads CASSIGQGSSGANVLTF. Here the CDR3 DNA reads TGTGCCAGTAGTATAGGACAGGGAAGCTCTGGGGCCAACGTCCTGACTTTC.

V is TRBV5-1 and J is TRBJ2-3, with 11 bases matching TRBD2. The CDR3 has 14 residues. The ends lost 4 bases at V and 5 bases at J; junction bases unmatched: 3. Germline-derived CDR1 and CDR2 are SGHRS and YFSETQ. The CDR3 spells CASSIGTSGDTQYF. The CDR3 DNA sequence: TGCGCCAGCAGCATAGGGACTAGCGGAGATACGCAGTATTTT.

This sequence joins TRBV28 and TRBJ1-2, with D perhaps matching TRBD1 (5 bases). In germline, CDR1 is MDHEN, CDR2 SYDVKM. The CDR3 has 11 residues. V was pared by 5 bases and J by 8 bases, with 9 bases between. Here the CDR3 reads CASSRGVGYTF. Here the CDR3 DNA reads TGTGCCAGCAGTCGGGGGGTGGGCTACACCTTC.

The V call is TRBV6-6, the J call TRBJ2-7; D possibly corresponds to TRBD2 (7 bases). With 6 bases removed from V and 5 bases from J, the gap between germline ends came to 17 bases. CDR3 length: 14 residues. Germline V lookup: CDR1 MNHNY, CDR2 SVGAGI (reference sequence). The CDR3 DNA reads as TGTGCCAGCAGGAGGGGGGGGGCTGGGAACGAGCAGTACTTC. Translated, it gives CASRRGGAGNEQYF.

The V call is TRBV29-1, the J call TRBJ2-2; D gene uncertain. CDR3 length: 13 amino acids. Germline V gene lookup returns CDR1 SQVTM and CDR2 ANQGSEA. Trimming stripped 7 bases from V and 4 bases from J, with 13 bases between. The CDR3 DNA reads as TGCAGCGCGGGTACTAAAGCCACCGGGGAGCTGTTTTTT. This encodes CSAGTKATGELFF.

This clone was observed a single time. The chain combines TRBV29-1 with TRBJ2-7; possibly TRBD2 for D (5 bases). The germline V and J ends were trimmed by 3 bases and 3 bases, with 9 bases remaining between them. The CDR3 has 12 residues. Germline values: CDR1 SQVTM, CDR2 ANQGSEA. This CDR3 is CSVDKGGYEQYF. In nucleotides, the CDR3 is TGCAGCGTTGATAAAGGAGGCTACGAGCAGTACTTC.

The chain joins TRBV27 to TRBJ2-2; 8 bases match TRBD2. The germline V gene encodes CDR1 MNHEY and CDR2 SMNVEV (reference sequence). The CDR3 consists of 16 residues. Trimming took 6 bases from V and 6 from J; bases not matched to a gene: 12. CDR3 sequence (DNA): TGTGCCAGCAGGGCCCCCGGGACTAGTAGTGCCGGGGAGCTGTTTTTT. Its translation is CASRAPGTSSAGELFF.

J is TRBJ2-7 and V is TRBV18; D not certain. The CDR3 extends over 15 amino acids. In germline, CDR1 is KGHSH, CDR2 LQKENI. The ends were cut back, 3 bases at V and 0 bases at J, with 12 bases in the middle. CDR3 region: CASSPQAQTSYEQYF. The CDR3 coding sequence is TGTGCCAGCTCACCCCAGGCGCAGACCTCCTACGAGCAGTACTTC.